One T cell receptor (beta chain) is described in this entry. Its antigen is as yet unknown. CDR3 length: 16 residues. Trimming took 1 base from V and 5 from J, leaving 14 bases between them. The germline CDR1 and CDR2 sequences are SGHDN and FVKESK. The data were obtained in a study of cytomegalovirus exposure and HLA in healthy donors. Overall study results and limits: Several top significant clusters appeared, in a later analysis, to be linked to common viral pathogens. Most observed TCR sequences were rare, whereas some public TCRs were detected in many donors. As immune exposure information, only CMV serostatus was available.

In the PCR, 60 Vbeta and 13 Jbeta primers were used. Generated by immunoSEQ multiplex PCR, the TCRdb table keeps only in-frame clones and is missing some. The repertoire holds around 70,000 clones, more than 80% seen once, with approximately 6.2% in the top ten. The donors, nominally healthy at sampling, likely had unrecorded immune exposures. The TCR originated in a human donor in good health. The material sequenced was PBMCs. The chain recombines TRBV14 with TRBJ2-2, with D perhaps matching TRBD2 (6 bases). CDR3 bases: TGTGCCAGCAGCCAAGGTGGCCTGGGGAGGACCGGGGAGCTGTTTTTT. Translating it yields CASSQGGLGRTGELFF.